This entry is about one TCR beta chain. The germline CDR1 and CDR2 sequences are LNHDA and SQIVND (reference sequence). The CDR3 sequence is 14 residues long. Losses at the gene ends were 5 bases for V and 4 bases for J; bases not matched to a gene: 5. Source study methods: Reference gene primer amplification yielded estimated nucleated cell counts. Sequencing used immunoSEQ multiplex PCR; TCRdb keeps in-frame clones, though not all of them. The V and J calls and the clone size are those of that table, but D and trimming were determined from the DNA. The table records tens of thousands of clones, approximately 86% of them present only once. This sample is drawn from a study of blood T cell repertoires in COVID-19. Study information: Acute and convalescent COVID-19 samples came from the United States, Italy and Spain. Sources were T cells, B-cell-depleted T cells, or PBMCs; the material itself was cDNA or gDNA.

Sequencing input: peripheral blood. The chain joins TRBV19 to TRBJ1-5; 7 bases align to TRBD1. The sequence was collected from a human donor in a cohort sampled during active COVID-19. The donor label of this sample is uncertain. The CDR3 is CASSGGTANQPQHF. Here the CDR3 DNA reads TGTGCCAGTAGTGGGGGGACAGCAAATCAGCCCCAGCATTTT. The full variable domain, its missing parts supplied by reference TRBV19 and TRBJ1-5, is DGGITQSPKYLFRKEGQNVTLSCEQNLNHDAMYWYRQDPGQGLRLIYYSQIVNDFQKGDIAEGYSVSREKKESFPLTVTSAQKNPTAFYLCASSGGTANQPQHFGDGTRLSIL.